This T cell receptor beta chain stems from a study of neurological immune-mediated disorders (dated by TCRdb to between 2018 and 2020). Turning to the overall study: Of the approximately 34 multiple sclerosis patients, about 30 had relapsing-remitting MS and 3 had secondary progressive MS. Longitudinal samples, technical triplicates and paired sorted CD4+ and CD8+ T-cell subsets, alongside PBMC samples, were included among the 106 TCR-beta libraries. Peripheral blood TCR-beta repertoires from HTLV-I-associated myelopathy (HAM/TSP) patients, multiple sclerosis patients and healthy controls were compared by UMI-based sequencing. The cohort comprised about 71 subjects: about 15 HAM/TSP patients, around 35 multiple sclerosis patients and around 20 healthy controls.

Trimming at the junction amounts to 1 base on V and 1 base on J, and the germline ends lie 8 bases apart. From the cysteine up to the phenylalanine, the CDR3 has a length of 15 residues. Only the CDR3 portion is preserved as DNA: 45 bases, with reading frame beginning at the first base. CDR1 SGHTA and CDR2 FQGNSA were looked up in the germline V gene. Points the paper makes about the study in general: Repertoires from 18 of 34 MS patients were grouped by phylogenetic analysis into a cluster of related CDR3 sequences, suggesting a possible repertoire-level signature. No clinical or MRI features were associated with the MS cluster, and the authors said that larger cohorts are needed. No identical CDR3 amino acid sequences were found to be shared among expanded clones across subjects, suggesting that TCR-beta repertoires were private in all groups. TCR clonal expansion was highest in HAM/TSP patients and lowest in MS patients, with MS patients falling below even healthy controls.

For unsorted PBMC libraries, 2 million PBMCs were used after storage in RNAlater at -80 degrees C until RNA extraction. The multiple sclerosis patients were enrolled in a US clinical protocol that evaluated disease progression with magnetic resonance imaging. Peripheral blood was subjected to Ficoll-Hypaque density gradient centrifugation to isolate PBMCs, which were then cryopreserved in liquid nitrogen. In this sample, this clonotype turned up many times. Its antigen remains unidentified. Qualities for individual bases were not recorded, and no much larger clone is one base off. cDNA synthesis used template-switch 5'RACE with a primer carrying a 10-nucleotide random unique molecular identifier tagging each TCR transcript. Over 180 million TCR-beta sequences, covering 15-18 subjects, were produced in each sequencing run. Total RNA was extracted with the RNeasy kit. The KAPA Real-time Library Amplification kit was used to amplify TCR-beta VDJ regions with primers for the TCR constant region and the 5'RACE anchor. A first PCR added sample indexes and Illumina adaptors, after which a second PCR increased the library yield. After Ampure bead purification, the roughly 650 bp TCR product was size-selected on a 2% E-gel SizeSelection system. Before pooling, library quality was checked on a Bioanalyzer, concentration was measured with Qubit, and libraries were quantified with the Kapa Library Quantification kit. Paired-end 2 x 150 bp sequencing of the libraries was performed on an Illumina HiSeq 2500. To increase sequence diversity, roughly 24-30% phiX was spiked into each library pool. For the original study's pipeline: Quality-filtered reads were processed with the UMI-based MiGEC pipeline, which removed over 75% of raw TCR sequences during error correction. VDJ genes were aligned to IMGT germline references, and each clonotype was defined by a unique CDR3 amino acid sequence together with V-J genes. Clonal expansion, Shannon diversity and CDR3 relatedness were evaluated with VDJtools (CalcPairwiseDistances, ClusterSamples), while phylogenetic trees were built in CLCbio workbench. A clone was classed as expanded if it had 8 or more unique UMIs, a cutoff based on coefficient-of-variation modelling across technical triplicates. The raw public reads went through TCRdb reprocessing: fastp at Q25, MiXCR clone calling, in-frame beta chains kept. When rows share a CDR3 protein, they turn into one entry using the most common DNA and genes. The V and J calls were not made by the authors but by TCRdb's processing. The sample has about 46,000 distinct CDR3 sequences on record, around 4% of them singletons. About 6% of the sample rests with the top ten.

The receptor's source is a woman aged 55-69 years with multiple sclerosis. Sequenced input: PBMCs. The rearranged segments are TRBV7-2 and TRBJ2-1; TRBD2 could be the D gene, as 5 bases match. The nucleotide sequence reads TGTGCCAGCAGCTTAGGAGGGCAGTCCTACAATGAGCAGTTCTTC. Its protein reads: CASSLGGQSYNEQFF.